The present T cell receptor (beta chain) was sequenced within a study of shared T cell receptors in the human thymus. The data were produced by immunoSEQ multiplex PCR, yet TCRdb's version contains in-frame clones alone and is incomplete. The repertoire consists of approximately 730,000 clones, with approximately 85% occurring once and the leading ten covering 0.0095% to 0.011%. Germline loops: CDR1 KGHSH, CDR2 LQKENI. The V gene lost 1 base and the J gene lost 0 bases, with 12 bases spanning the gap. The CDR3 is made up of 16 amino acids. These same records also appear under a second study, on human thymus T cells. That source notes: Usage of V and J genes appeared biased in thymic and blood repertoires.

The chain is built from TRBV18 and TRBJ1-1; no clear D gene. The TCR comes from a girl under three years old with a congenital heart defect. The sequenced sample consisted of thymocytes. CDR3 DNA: TGTGCCAGCTCACCACAGACCAGGCCTATGAACACTGAAGCTTTCTTT. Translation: CASSPQTRPMNTEAFF.